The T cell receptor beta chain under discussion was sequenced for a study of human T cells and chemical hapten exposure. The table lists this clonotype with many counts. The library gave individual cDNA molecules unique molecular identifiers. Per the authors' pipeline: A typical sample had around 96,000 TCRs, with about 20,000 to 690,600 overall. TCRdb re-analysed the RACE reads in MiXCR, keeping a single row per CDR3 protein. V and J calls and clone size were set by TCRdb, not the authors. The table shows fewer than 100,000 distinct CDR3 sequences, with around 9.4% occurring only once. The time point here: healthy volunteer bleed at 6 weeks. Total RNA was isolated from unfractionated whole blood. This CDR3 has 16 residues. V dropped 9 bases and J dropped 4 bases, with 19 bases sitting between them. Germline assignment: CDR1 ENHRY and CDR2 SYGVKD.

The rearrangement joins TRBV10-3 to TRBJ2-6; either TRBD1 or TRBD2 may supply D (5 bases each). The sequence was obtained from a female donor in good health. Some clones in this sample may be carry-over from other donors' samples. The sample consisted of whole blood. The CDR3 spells CAIPGPAIRGANVLTF. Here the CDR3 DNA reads TGTGCCATTCCGGGGCCCGCTATACGGGGGGCCAACGTCCTGACTTTC.